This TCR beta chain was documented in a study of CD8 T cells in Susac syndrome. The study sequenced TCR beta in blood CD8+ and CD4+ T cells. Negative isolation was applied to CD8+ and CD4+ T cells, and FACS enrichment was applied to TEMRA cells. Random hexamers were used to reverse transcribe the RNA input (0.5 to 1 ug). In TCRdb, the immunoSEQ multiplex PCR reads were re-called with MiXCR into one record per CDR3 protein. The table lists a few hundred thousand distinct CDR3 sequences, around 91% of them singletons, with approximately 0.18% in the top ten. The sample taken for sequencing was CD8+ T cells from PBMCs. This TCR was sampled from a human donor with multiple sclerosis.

The CDR3 nucleotides read TGCAGTGCTAGAGATTACGGGGGGGTAGATACGCAGTATTTT. Residues: CSARDYGGVDTQYF. The chain uses TRBV20-1 and TRBJ2-3; the match to TRBD2 covers 8 bases. The V segment lost 0 bases and the J segment 5 bases; nucleotides outside the gene matches: 4. The CDR3 has 14 amino acids. Germline V CDR1 and CDR2: DFQATT, SNEGSKA (reference sequence).